A selection of T cell receptor beta chains follows, all from one sample in a study of blood T cell repertoires in COVID-19. Using immunoSEQ multiplex PCR, the repertoire was profiled, and TCRdb retains in-frame clones only, with some absent. The sample records 90,000 to 110,000 clones, 81% being singletons. Sequences were obtained from peripheral blood. The source is a woman in her 70s with acute or convalescent COVID-19. Both conserved end residues are part of each CDR3. The order of the fields is V gene, clone size, J gene, D gene, CDR3 DNA, CDR3 protein. A D gene is named only where the DNA matches it firmly. A clone size is listed for some rows: how often the clone was seen (once, few, many), or a class if it is expanded.

TRBV6-1,once,TRBJ2-7,TRBD2,TGTGCCAGCAGTGAACCTAGCGGGATATACGAGCAGTACTTC,CASSEPSGIYEQYF
TRBV6-2/TRBV6-3,.,TRBJ2-5,TRBD2,TGTGCCAGCAGTTCAACTACTAGCGGGAGAGGCCAAGAGACCCAGTACTTC,CASSSTTSGRGQETQYF
TRBV6-6,.,TRBJ2-1,TRBD2,TGTGCCACCCGAACTAGCGGGAGGGCGTCGGGAGAGCAGTTCTTC,CATRTSGRASGEQFF
TRBV7-6,.,TRBJ1-3,.,TGTGCCAGCAGCCCGCAACCGACAGACTCTGGAAACACCATATATTTT,CASSPQPTDSGNTIYF
TRBV7-2,.,TRBJ2-3,TRBD2,TGTGCCAGCAGTTTATTAGCGGGGAGTTTCACAGATACGCAGTATTTT,CASSLLAGSFTDTQYF
TRBV28,.,TRBJ2-7,.,TGTGCCAGCACCCAGCGCCGGCTAGCCTCCTACGAGCAGTACTTC,CASTQRRLASYEQYF
TRBV5-4,.,TRBJ2-2,TRBD1,TGTGCCAGCAGTGTCCAGGGGGCGGGCGGGGAGCTGTTTTTT,CASSVQGAGGELFF
TRBV18,.,TRBJ2-5,TRBD1,TGTGCCAGCTCACCCCCCGGGACAGGGGGCTTCGGGAAGACCCAGTACTTC,CASSPPGTGGFGKTQYF
TRBV7-2,.,TRBJ1-1,TRBD1,TGTGCCAGCAGCTTAGTCCCAGGGGGCACTGAAGCTTTCTTT,CASSLVPGGTEAFF
TRBV19,.,TRBJ1-6,TRBD1,TGTGCCAGTAGTATCCGGACAGGGGGTAATTCACCCCTCCACTTT,CASSIRTGGNSPLHF
TRBV30,.,TRBJ2-7,.,TGTGCCTGGAGTCTCGGTGGCGAGCAGTACTTC,CAWSLGGEQYF
TRBV18,few,TRBJ1-4,TRBD1,TGTGCCAGCTCACCTCTTGGGACAGTGGAGGAAAAACTGTTTTTT,CASSPLGTVEEKLFF
TRBV5-6,.,TRBJ2-3,TRBD2,TGTGCCAGCAGGGAGACTAGCGGACCTACAGATACGCAGTATTTT,CASRETSGPTDTQYF
TRBV18,.,TRBJ2-3,.,TGTGCCAGCTCACCCTACGTGGGTAGCGGCACAGATACGCAGTATTTT,CASSPYVGSGTDTQYF
TRBV2,once,TRBJ2-3,TRBD2,TGTGCCAGCAGTCGGGGGGTAAATACGCAGTATTTT,CASSRGVNTQYF
TRBV28,.,TRBJ2-4,.,TGTGCCAGCAGGCAGGTACTAGCCAAAAACATTCAGTACTTC,CASRQVLAKNIQYF